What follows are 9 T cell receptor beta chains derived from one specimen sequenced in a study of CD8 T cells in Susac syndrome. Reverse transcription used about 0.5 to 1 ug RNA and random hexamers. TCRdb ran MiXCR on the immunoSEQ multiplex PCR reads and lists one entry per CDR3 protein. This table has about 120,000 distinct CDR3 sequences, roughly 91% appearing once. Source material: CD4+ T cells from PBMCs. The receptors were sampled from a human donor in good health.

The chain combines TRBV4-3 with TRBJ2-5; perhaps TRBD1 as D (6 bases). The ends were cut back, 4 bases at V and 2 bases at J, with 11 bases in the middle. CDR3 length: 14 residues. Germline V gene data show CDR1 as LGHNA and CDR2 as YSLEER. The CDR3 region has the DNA TGCGCCAGCAGCCCAATACAGGGACAAGAGACCCAGTACTTC. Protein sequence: CASSPIQGQETQYF.

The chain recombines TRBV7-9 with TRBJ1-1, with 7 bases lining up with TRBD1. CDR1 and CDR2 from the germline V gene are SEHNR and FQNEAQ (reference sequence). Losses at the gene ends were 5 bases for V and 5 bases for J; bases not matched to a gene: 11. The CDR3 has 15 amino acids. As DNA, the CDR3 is TGTGCCAGCAGCACCCAACAGGGGATGGGAACTGAAGCTTTCTTT. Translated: CASSTQQGMGTEAFF.

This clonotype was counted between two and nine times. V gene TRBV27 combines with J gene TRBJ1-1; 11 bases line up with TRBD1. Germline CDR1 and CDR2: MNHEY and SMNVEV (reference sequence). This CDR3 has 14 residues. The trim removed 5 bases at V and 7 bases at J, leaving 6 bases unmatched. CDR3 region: CASSIRTGGIEAFF. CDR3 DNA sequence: TGTGCCAGCAGTATACGGACAGGGGGCATTGAAGCTTTCTTT.

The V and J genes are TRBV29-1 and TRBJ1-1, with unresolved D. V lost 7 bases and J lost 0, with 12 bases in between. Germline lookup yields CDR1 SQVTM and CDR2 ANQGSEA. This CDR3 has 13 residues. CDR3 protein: CSAHPHMNTEAFF. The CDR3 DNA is TGCAGCGCCCACCCACATATGAACACTGAAGCTTTCTTT.

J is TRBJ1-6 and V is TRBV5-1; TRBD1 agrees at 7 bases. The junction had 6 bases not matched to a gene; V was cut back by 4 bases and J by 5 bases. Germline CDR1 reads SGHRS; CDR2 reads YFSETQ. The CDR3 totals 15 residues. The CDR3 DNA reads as TGCGCCAGCAGCCTACCTACAGGGGATAATTCACCCCTCCACTTT. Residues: CASSLPTGDNSPLHF.

The CDR3 loop reads CASSPQGGQMETQYF. CDR3 sequence (DNA): TGTGCCAGCAGCCCACAGGGAGGGCAAATGGAGACCCAGTACTTC. The chain recombines TRBV7-3 with TRBJ2-5; tentative D call: TRBD2 (7 bases). Deletions cut 5 bases from V and 5 bases from J, with 18 bases between. Germline CDR1 and CDR2: SGHTA and FQGTGA. The CDR3 extends over 15 amino acids.

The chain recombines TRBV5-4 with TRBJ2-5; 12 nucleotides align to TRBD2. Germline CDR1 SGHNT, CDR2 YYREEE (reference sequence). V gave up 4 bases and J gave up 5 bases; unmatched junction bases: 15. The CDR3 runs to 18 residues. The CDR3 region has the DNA TGTGCCAGCAGCCCCTTAGGTCTAGCGGGAGGGCCTGGGGAGACCCAGTACTTC. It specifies CASSPLGLAGGPGETQYF.

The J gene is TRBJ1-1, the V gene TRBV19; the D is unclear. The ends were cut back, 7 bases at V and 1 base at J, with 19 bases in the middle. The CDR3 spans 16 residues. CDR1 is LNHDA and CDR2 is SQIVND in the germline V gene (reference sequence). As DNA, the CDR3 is TGTGCCAGTATCCGTTCCCGACTCAACTCGAACACTGAAGCTTTCTTT. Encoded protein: CASIRSRLNSNTEAFF.

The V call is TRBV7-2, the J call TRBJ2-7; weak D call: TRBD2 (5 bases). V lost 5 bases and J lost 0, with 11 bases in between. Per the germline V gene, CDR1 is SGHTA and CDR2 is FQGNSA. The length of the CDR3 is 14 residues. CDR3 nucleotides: TGTGCCAGCAGCCTACCGGCGGGCTCCTACGAGCAGTACTTC. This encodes CASSLPAGSYEQYF.